Listed here are 18 T cell receptor beta chains from one sample, sequenced in a study of shared clonotypes between healthy human individuals. Using immunoSEQ multiplex PCR, the repertoire was profiled, and TCRdb retains in-frame clones only, with some absent. The profile shows 300,000 to 400,000 clones, around 74% of them singletons. The material sequenced was memory CD4+ T cells sorted from blood. Subset noted: CD45RA-negative fraction. These receptor sequences come from a young man in good health.

The CDR3 loop reads CASSVGVGDAEAFF. The CDR3 coding sequence is TGTGCCAGCAGCGTCGGGGTAGGGGACGCTGAAGCTTTCTTT. V gene TRBV9 combines with J gene TRBJ1-1; D possibly corresponds to TRBD1 (5 bases). Germline V gives CDR1 SGDLS, CDR2 YYNGEE. With 2 bases removed from V and 6 bases from J, the gap between germline ends came to 14 bases. The CDR3 contains 14 residues.

J is TRBJ2-2 and V is TRBV5-6; D is uncertain. CDR3 length equals 12 residues. Trimming removed 4 bases from V and 8 bases from J, with 9 bases in between. Germline V gene lookup returns CDR1 SGHDT and CDR2 YYEEEE. The CDR3 sequence is CASSPVMGELFF. CDR3 nucleotides: TGTGCCAGCAGCCCCGTAATGGGGGAGCTGTTTTTT.

V is TRBV10-3 and J is TRBJ2-3, with TRBD2 matching 8 bases. Germline CDR1 reads ENHRY; CDR2 reads SYGVKD. V trimming: 2 bases; J trimming: 6 bases; junction bases outside the gene matches: 7. This CDR3 has 15 amino acids. The CDR3 loop is CAISELGLGGDTQYF. The CDR3 bases are TGTGCCATCAGTGAGCTGGGACTAGGAGGGGATACGCAGTATTTT.

This clone has ten or more counts. The chain joins TRBV5-1 to TRBJ2-7, with 8 bases aligning to TRBD1. This CDR3 has 12 residues. From germline, CDR1 is SGHRS and CDR2 YFSETQ. Trimming cost V 6 bases and J 3 bases; bases outside gene matches: 2. Here the CDR3 DNA reads TGCGCCAGCACCGGACAGGGCTACGAGCAGTACTTC. Translated: CASTGQGYEQYF.

The CDR3 DNA reads TGTGCCAGCAGTCGGAGCCGAAAAGGACAGGGTAACACAGATACGCAGTATTTT. This encodes CASSRSRKGQGNTDTQYF. The V call is TRBV2, the J call TRBJ2-3; 8 nucleotides match TRBD1. Trimming removed 5 bases from V and 2 bases from J; junction bases left unmatched: 15. The germline V gene encodes CDR1 SNHLY and CDR2 FYNNEI. The CDR3 sequence is 18 residues long.

This clone was observed once. V is TRBV6-1 and J is TRBJ2-7; 8 nucleotides match TRBD1. Unmatched junction bases numbered 9, after V lost 1 base and J lost 7 bases. Germline V lookup: CDR1 MNHNS, CDR2 SASEGT. The CDR3 is 15 residues long. The CDR3, as DNA: TGTGCCAGCAGTGAAGTGGGCAGGGGGCGAGGAGAGCAGTACTTC. The encoded protein is CASSEVGRGRGEQYF.

V gene TRBV6-1 combines with J gene TRBJ1-3; 10 bases fit TRBD1. The CDR3 runs 18 residues. Germline assignment: CDR1 MNHNS and CDR2 SASEGT. Trimming took 1 base from V and 4 from J; bases not matched to a gene: 10. The CDR3: CASSEVFLRDRGGNTIYF. Here the CDR3 DNA reads TGTGCCAGCAGTGAAGTTTTTTTGAGGGACAGGGGAGGAAACACCATATATTTT.

The table lists this clone with a few counts. The rearrangement uses TRBV25-1 and TRBJ1-2; 10 bases fit TRBD1. Germline values: CDR1 MGHDK, CDR2 SYGVNS. With V trimmed by 7 bases and J by 8 bases, 7 bases remained unmatched. This CDR3 is 13 amino acids long. DNA for the CDR3: TGTGCCAGCACTATGACAGGGGGCGGCGGCTACACCTTC. Its translation: CASTMTGGGGYTF.

V is TRBV7-6 and J is TRBJ1-5; D is ambiguous. CDR1 is SGHVS and CDR2 is FNYEAQ in the germline V gene. The ends were cut back, 1 base at V and 5 bases at J, with 6 bases in the middle. The CDR3 contains 13 residues. CDR3 in amino acids: CASSLVEDQPQHF. CDR3 bases: TGTGCCAGCAGCTTAGTGGAGGATCAGCCCCAGCATTTT.

This clone was seen a handful of times. This chain joins TRBV10-1 and TRBJ1-1, with D unresolved. Trimming removed 0 bases at V and 4 bases at J, with 12 bases between. The CDR3 covers 15 residues. The germline V gene encodes CDR1 WNHNN and CDR2 SYGVQD (reference sequence). In DNA, the CDR3 is TGCGCCAGCAGTGAGTCAATAGGGCGGGTCACTGAAGCTTTCTTT. This gives the protein CASSESIGRVTEAFF.

This clone was seen only a few times. V gene TRBV7-8 combines with J gene TRBJ2-1; TRBD1 or TRBD2 may be the D gene (6 bases each). Trimming removed 5 bases from V and 7 bases from J, with 18 bases in between. There are 15 residues in the CDR3. Germline loops: CDR1 SGHVS, CDR2 FQNEAQ. CDR3 protein: CASSGDGGWVNEQFF. CDR3 nucleotides: TGTGCCAGCAGCGGAGACGGGGGCTGGGTGAATGAGCAGTTCTTC.

The V call is TRBV5-6, the J call TRBJ2-7; D remains ambiguous. There are 14 residues in the CDR3. The V gene lost 6 bases and the J gene lost 2 bases, with 15 bases spanning the gap. Per germline, CDR1 SGHDT and CDR2 YYEEEE. This CDR3 reads CASTRLSNPYEQYF. The CDR3 nucleotides read TGTGCCAGCACCCGACTGAGTAACCCCTACGAGCAGTACTTC. Supplemented by reference TRBV5-6 and TRBJ2-7, the full variable domain reads DAGVTQSPTHLIKTRGQQVTLRCSPKSGHDTVSWYQQALGQGPQFIFQYYEEEERQRGNFPDRFSGHQFPNYSSELNVNALLLGDSALYLCASTRLSNPYEQYFGPGTRLTVT.

This CDR3 is CASSLALRDTVNYGYTF. In DNA form, the CDR3 reads TGTGCCAGCAGCTTAGCCCTCCGGGACACCGTCAACTATGGCTACACCTTC. The chain employs TRBV28 and TRBJ1-2, with D tentatively TRBD1 (6 bases). The ends were cut back, 6 bases at V and 2 bases at J, with 22 bases in the middle. CDR3 size: 17 residues. CDR1 MDHEN and CDR2 SYDVKM come from the germline V gene.

This clone was counted a few times. The rearrangement uses TRBV6-5 and TRBJ1-1; D is undetermined. Germline lookup yields CDR1 MNHEY and CDR2 SVGAGI. The length of the CDR3 is 12 residues. V dropped 6 bases and J dropped 10 bases, with 15 bases sitting between them. CDR3 nucleotide sequence: TGTGCCAGCAGCCCCCTTTCGGGCACAGCTTTCTTT. Residues: CASSPLSGTAFF.

The genes are TRBV19 and TRBJ2-7, with 9 bases lining up with TRBD1. V was clipped by 5 bases and J by 4 bases; unmatched bases: 9. This CDR3 contains 15 residues. Per the germline V gene, CDR1 is LNHDA and CDR2 is SQIVND (reference sequence). In DNA form, the CDR3 reads TGTGCCAGTAGTGTCCCGGGACAGGGTCGATACGAGCAGTACTTC. Protein: CASSVPGQGRYEQYF.

The chain has TRBV29-1 and TRBJ1-5; D uncertain. Looked up from germline, CDR1 is SQVTM and CDR2 is ANQGSEA. The length of the CDR3 is 13 residues. Between the trimmed V and J ends, which lost 4 bases and 0 bases, there was a span of 7 bases. CDR3 sequence reads: CSVVVSSNQPQHF. In DNA form, the CDR3 reads TGCAGCGTTGTGGTGTCTAGCAATCAGCCCCAGCATTTT. The variable domain in full, completed from reference TRBV29-1 and TRBJ1-5, reads SAVISQKPSRDICQRGTSLTIQCQVDSQVTMMFWYRQQPGQSLTLIATANQGSEATYESGFVIDKFPISRPNLTFSTLTVSNMSPEDSSIYLCSVVVSSNQPQHFGDGTRLSIL.

This chain links TRBV9 with TRBJ2-3; 9 nucleotides line up with TRBD2. CDR3 length: 16 amino acids. J was trimmed by 2 bases and V by 4 bases; bases with no gene match: 8. From germline, CDR1 is SGDLS and CDR2 YYNGEE. Here the CDR3 DNA reads TGTGCCAGCAGCACCGAGACTAGCGGAGTCACAGATACGCAGTATTTT. This translates into CASSTETSGVTDTQYF.

The rearrangement links TRBV28 to TRBJ2-3; 12 bases agree with TRBD1. J was trimmed by 4 bases and V by 5 bases; bases with no gene match: 4. The germline V gene has CDR1 MDHEN and CDR2 SYDVKM. CDR3 length equals 15 residues. In nucleotides, the CDR3 is TGTGCCAGCAGTCGCGGGACAGGGGGCCCAGATACGCAGTATTTT. It codes for CASSRGTGGPDTQYF.